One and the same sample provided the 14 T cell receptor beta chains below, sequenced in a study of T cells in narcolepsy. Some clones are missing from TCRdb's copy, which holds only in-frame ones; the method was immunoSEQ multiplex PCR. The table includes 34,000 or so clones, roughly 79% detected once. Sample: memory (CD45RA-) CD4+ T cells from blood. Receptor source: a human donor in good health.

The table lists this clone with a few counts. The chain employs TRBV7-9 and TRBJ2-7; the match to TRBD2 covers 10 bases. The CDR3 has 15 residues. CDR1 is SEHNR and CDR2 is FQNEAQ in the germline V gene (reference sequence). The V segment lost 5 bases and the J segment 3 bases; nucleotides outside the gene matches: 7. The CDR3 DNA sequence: TGTGCCAGCAGCCCGGGACTAGCGAATATCTACGAGCAGTACTTC. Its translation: CASSPGLANIYEQYF.

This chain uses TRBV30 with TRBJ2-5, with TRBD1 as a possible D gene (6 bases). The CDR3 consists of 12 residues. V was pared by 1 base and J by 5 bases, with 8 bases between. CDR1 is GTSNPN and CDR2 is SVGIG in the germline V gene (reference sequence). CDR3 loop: CAWSGGPETQYF. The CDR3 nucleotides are TGTGCCTGGAGTGGGGGGCCGGAGACCCAGTACTTC.

CDR3 residues: CAGLTGNLVFGYTF. The CDR3 nucleotides read TGTGCCGGGTTGACAGGGAATTTGGTTTTTGGCTACACCTTC. V and J are TRBV30 and TRBJ1-2, with 7 bases matching TRBD1. Germline CDR1 reads GTSNPN; CDR2 reads SVGIG (reference sequence). The CDR3 length is 14 residues. V was pared by 8 bases and J by 7 bases, with 16 bases of the junction left unmatched. Together with reference TRBV30 and TRBJ1-2, the CDR3 gives the full variable domain: SQTIHQWPATLVQPVGSPLSLECTVEGTSNPNLYWYRQAAGRGLQLLFYSVGIGQISSEVPQNLSASRPQDRQFILSSKKLLLSDSGFYLCAGLTGNLVFGYTFGSGTRLTVV.

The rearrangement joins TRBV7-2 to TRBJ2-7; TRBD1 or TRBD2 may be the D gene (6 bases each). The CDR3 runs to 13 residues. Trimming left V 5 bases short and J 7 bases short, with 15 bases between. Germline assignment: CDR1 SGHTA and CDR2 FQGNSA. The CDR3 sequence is CASSRHGGGEQYF. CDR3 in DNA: TGTGCCAGCAGCAGACACGGAGGGGGGGAGCAGTACTTC.

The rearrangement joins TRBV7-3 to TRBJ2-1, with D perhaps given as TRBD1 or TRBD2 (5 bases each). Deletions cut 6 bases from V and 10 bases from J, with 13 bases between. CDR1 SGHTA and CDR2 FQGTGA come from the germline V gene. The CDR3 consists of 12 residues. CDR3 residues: CASSSPGLEQFF. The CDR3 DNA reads TGTGCCAGCAGTTCCCCGGGGCTCGAGCAGTTCTTC.

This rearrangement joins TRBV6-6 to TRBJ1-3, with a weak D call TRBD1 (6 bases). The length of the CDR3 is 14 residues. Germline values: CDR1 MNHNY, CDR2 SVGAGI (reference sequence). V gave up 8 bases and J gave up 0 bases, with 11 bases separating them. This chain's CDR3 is CASRTDTSGNTIYF. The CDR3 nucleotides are TGTGCCAGCCGGACAGACACCTCTGGAAACACCATATATTTT.

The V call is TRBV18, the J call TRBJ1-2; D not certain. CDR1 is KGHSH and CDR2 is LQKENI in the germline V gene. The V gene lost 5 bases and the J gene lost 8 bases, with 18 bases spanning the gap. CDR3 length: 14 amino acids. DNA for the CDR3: TGTGCCAGCTCAAGGGAGAGAACTGGCTCCGGCTACACCTTC. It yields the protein CASSRERTGSGYTF.

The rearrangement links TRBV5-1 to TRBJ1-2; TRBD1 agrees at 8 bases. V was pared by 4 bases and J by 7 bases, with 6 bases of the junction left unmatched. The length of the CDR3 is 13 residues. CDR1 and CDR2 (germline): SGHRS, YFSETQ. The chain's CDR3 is CASSLGQGTGYTF. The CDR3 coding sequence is TGCGCCAGCAGCCTTGGACAGGGCACTGGCTACACCTTC.

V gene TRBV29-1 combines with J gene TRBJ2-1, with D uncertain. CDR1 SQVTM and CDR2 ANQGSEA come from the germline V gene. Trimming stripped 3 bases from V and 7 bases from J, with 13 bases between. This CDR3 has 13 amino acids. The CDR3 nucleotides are TGCAGCGTTGAGGGTCTTCGTAAGAATGAGCAGTTCTTC. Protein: CSVEGLRKNEQFF.

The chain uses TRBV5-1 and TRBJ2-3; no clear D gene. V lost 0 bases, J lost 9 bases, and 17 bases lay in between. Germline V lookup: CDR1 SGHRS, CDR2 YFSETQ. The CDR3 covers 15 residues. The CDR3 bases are TGCGCCAGCAGCTTGGAGGCCCAGCCTGGCCACACGCAGTATTTT. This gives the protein CASSLEAQPGHTQYF. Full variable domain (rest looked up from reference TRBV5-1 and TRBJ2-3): KAGVTQTPRYLIKTRGQQVTLSCSPISGHRSVSWYQQTPGQGLQFLFEYFSETQRNKGNFPGRFSGRQFSNSRSEMNVSTLELGDSALYLCASSLEAQPGHTQYFGPGTRLTVL.

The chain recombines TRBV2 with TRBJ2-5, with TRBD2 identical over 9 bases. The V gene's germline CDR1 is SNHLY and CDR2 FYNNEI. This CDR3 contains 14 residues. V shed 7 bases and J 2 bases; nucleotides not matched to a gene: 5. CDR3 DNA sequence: TGTGCCAGCAATATGGGACTAGCTCAAGAGACCCAGTACTTC. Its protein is CASNMGLAQETQYF.

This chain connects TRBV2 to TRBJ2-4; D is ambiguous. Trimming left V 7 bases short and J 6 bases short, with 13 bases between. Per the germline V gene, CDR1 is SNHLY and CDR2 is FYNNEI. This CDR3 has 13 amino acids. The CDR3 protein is CASKRETVNIQYF. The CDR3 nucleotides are TGTGCCAGCAAAAGAGAAACCGTAAACATTCAGTACTTC.

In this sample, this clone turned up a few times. CDR3 coding DNA: TGCGCCAGCAGCCAACCCCCCGGGACCGATGCTAACTATGGCTACACCTTC. It specifies CASSQPPGTDANYGYTF. The chain combines TRBV4-1 with TRBJ1-2, with D possibly matching TRBD1 (5 bases). Trimming took off 2 bases at V and 0 bases at J, with 16 bases between the two ends. From germline, CDR1 is MGHRA and CDR2 YSYEKL. The CDR3 covers 17 residues.

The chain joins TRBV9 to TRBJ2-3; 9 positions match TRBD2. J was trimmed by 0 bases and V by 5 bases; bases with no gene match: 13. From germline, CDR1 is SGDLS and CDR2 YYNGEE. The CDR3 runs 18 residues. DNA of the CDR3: TGTGCCAGCAGTACAGGGGCTAGCGGGATGGGGAGCACAGATACGCAGTATTTT. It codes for CASSTGASGMGSTDTQYF.